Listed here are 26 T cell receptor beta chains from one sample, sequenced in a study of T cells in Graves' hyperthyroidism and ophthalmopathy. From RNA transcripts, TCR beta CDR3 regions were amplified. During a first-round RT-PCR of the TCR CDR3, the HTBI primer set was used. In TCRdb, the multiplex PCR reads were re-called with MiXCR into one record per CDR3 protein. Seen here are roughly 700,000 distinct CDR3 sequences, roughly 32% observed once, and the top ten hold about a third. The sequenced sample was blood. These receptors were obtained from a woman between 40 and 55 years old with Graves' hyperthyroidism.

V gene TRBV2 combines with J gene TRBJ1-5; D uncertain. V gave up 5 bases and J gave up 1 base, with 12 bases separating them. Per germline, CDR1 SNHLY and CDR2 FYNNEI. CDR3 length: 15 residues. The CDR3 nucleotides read TGTGCCAGCAGTCGGGCCCTGGGAAGCAATCAGCCCCAGCATTTT. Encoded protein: CASSRALGSNQPQHF. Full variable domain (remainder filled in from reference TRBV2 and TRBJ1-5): EPEVTQTPSHQVTQMGQEVILRCVPISNHLYFYWYRQILGQKVEFLVSFYNNEISEKSEIFDDQFSVERPDGSNFTLKIRSTKLEDSAMYFCASSRALGSNQPQHFGDGTRLSIL.

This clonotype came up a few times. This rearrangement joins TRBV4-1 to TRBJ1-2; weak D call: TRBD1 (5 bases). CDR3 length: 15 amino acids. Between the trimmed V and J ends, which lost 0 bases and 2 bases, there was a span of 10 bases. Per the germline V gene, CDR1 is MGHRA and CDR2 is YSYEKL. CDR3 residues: CASSQDRGENYGYTF. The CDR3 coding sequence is TGCGCCAGCAGCCAAGATCGGGGGGAGAACTATGGCTACACCTTC.

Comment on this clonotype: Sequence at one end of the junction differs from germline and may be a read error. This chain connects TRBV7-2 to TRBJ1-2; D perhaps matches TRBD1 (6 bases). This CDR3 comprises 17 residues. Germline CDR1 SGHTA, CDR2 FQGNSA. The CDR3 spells CASSQFGDTRGSYGYTF. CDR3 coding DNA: TGCGCCAGCAGCCAATTCGGGGACACTCGGGGGAGTTATGGCTACACCTTC. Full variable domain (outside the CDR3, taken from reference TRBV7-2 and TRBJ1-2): GAGVSQSPSNKVTEKGKDVELRCDPISGHTALYWYRQSLGQGLEFLIYFQGNSAPDKSGLPSDRFSAERTGGSVSTLTIQRTQQEDSAVYLCASSQFGDTRGSYGYTFGSGTRLTVV.

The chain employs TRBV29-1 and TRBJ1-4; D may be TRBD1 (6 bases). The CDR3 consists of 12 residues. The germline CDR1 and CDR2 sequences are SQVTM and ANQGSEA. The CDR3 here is CSYSQGDEKLFF. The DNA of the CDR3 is TGCAGTTACTCACAGGGCGATGAAAAACTGTTTTTT.

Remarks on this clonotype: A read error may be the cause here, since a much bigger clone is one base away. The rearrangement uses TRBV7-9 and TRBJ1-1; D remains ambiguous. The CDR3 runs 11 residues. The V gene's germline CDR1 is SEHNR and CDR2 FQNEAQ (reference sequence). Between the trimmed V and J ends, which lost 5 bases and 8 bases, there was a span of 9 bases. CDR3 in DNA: TGTGCCAGCAGCCTTAAACGCGAAGCTTTCTTT. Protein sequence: CASSLKREAFF.

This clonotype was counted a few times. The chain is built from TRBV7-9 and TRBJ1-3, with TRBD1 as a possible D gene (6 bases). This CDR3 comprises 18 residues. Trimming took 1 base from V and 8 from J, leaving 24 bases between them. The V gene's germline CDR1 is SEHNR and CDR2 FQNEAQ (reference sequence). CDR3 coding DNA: TGTGCCAGCAGCTTAGGATTGTTGCTGACAGGAGGTATCCACACCATATATTTT. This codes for CASSLGLLLTGGIHTIYF.

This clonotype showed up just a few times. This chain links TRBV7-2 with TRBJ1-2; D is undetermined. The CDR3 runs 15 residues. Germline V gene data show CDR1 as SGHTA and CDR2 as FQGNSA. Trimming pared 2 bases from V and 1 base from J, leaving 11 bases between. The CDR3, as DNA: TGTGCCAGCAGCTTAACGGTCTTCAGTAACTATGGCTACACCTTC. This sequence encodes CASSLTVFSNYGYTF.

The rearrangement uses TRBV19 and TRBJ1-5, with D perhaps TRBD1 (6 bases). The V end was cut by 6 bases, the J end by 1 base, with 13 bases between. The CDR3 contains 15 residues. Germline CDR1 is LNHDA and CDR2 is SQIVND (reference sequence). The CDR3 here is CASSTGRGSNQPQHF. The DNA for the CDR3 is TGTGCCAGTAGCACAGGGAGGGGGAGCAATCAGCCCCAGCATTTT.

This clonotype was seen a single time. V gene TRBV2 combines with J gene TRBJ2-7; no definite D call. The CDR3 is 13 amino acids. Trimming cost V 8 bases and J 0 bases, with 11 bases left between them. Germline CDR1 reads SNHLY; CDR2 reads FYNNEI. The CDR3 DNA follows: TGTGCCAGCTATCTCAAGAGCTCCTACGAGCAGTACTTC. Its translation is CASYLKSSYEQYF.

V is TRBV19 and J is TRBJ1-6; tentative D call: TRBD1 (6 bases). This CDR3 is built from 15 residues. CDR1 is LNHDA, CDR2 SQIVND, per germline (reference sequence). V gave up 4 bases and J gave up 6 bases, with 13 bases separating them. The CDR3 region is CASSTKDSRNSPLHF. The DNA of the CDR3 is TGTGCCAGTAGTACCAAGGACAGTCGTAATTCACCCCTCCACTTT. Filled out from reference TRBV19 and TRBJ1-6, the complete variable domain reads DGGITQSPKYLFRKEGQNVTLSCEQNLNHDAMYWYRQDPGQGLRLIYYSQIVNDFQKGDIAEGYSVSREKKESFPLTVTSAQKNPTAFYLCASSTKDSRNSPLHFGNGTRLTVT.

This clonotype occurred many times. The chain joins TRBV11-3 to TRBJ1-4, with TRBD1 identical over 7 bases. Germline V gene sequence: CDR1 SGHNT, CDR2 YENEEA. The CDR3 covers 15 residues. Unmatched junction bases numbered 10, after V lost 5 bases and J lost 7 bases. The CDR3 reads CASSLGQAGGEKLFF. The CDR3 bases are TGTGCCAGCAGCCTCGGACAGGCGGGTGGTGAAAAACTGTTTTTT.

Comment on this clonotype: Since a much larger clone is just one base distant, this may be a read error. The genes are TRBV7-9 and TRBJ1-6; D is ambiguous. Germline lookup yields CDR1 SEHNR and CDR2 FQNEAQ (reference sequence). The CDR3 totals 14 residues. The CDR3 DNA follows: TGTGCCAGCATCTTAACCACTCAAGACGCGGCCCTCCACTTT. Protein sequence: CASILTTQDAALHF.

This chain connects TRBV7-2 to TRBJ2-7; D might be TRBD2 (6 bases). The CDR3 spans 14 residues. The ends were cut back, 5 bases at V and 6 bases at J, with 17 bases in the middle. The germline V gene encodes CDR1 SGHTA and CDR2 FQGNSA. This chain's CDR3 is CASSIPGLRREQYF. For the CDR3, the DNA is TGTGCCAGCAGCATCCCGGGACTCAGACGCGAGCAGTACTTC.

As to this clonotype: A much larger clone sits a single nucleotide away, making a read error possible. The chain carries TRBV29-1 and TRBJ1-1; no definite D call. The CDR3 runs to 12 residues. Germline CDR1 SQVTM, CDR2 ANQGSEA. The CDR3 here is CSVEDVGPFASF. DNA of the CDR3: TGCAGCGTTGAAGATGTCGGCCCGTTCGCTTCCTTT.

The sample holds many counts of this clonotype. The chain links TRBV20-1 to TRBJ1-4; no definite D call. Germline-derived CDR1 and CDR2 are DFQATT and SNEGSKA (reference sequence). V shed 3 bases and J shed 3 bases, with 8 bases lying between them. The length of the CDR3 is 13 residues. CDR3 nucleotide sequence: TGCAGTGCTAGGCGGCCGGCTAATGAAAAACTGTTTTTT. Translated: CSARRPANEKLFF.

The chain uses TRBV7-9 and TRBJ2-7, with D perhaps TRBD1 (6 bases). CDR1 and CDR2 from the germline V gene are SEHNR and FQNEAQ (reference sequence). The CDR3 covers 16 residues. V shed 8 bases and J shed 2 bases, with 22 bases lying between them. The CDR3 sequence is CASSPRNGGPTYEQYF. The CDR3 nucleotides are TGTGCCAGCTCACCCCGCAATGGGGGCCCTACCTACGAGCAGTACTTC.

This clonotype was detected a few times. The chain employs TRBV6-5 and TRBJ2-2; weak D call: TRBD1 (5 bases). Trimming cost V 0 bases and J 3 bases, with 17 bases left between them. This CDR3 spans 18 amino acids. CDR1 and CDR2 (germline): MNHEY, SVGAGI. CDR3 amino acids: CASSYSRVTASYTGELFF. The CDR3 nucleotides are TGTGCCAGCAGTTACTCCAGGGTCACAGCCAGTTACACCGGGGAGCTGTTTTTT.

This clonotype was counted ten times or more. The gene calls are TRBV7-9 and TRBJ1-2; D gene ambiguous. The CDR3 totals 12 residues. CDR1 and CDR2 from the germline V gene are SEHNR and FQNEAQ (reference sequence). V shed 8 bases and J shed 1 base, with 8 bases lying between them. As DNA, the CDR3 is TGTGCCAGCCACAGTCTTAACTATGGCTACACCTTC. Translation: CASHSLNYGYTF. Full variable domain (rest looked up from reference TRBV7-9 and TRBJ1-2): DTGVSQNPRHKITKRGQNVTFRCDPISEHNRLYWYRQTLGQGPEFLTYFQNEAQLEKSRLLSDRFSAERPKGSFSTLEIQRTEQGDSAMYLCASHSLNYGYTFGSGTRLTVV.

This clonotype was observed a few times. The DNA of the CDR3 is TGCGCCAGCAGCTTGGAGGGACACCTGAACACCGGGGAGCTGTTTTTT. It encodes CASSLEGHLNTGELFF. V and J are TRBV5-1 and TRBJ2-2, with a tentative D call TRBD1 (6 bases). Germline-derived CDR1 and CDR2 are SGHRS and YFSETQ. This CDR3 region has 16 residues. Trimming stripped 0 bases from V and 1 base from J, with 10 bases between.

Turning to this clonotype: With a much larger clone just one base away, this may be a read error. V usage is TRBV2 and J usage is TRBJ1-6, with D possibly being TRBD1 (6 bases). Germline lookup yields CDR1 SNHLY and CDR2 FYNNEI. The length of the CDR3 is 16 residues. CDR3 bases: TGTGCCAGCAGTCGCGGACAGAGCTCCTATAATCCACCCCTCCACTTT. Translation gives CASSRGQSSYNPPLHF.

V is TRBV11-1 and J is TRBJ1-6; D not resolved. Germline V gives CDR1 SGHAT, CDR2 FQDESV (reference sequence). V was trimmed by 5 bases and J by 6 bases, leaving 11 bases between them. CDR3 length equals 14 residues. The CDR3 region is CASSAAVGNSPLHF. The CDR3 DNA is TGTGCCAGCAGCGCGGCCGTGGGTAATTCACCCCTCCACTTT.

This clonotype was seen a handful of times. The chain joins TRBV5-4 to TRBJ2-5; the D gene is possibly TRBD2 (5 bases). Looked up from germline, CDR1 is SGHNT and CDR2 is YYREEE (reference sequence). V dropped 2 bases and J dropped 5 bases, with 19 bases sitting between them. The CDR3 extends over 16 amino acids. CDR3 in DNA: TGTGCCAGCAGCTTTATAAACAGCGCGGGCACGGAGACCCAGTACTTC. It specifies CASSFINSAGTETQYF.

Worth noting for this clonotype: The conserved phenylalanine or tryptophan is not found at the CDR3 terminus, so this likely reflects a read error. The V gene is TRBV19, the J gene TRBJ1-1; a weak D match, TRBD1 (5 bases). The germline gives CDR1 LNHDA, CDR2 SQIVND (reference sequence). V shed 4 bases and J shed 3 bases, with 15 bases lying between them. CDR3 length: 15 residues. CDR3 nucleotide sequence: TGTGCCAGTAGTACTCCCACCGGGGGATACACTGAAGCTTTCTCT. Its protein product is CASSTPTGGYTEAFS.

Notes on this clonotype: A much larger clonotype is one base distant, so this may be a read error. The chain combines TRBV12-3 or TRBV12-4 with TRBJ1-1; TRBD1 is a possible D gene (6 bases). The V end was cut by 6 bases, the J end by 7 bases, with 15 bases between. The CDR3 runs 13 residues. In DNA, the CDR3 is TGTGCCAGCAGCCGGCCTTACAGGGATGAAGCTTTCTTT. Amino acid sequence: CASSRPYRDEAFF.

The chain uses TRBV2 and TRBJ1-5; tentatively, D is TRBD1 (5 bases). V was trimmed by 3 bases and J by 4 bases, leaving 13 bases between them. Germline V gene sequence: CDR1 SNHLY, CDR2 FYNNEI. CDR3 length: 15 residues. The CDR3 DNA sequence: TGTGCCAGCAGTGATGACTACCAGGGTAATCAGCCCCAGCATTTT. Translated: CASSDDYQGNQPQHF.

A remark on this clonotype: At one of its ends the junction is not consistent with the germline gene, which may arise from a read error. The CDR3 sequence: CASSAVRQLAEAFF. As DNA, the CDR3 is TGTGCCAGCAGTGCGGTTCGACAGTTGGCTGAAGCTTTCTTT. The V and J genes are TRBV10-3 and TRBJ1-1; D perhaps matches TRBD1 (5 bases). CDR1 and CDR2 from the germline V gene are ENHRY and SYGVKD. The CDR3 has 14 residues.